This paragraph covers one T cell receptor beta chain sequence. These data come from a study of blood T cell repertoires in COVID-19. Study in general: In each case, the material was cDNA or gDNA derived from T cells, B-cell-depleted T cells, or PBMCs.

Profiling relied on immunoSEQ multiplex PCR, and the TCRdb table lists in-frame clones only, not all of them. This table has 150,000 or so clones, 85% appearing once. This CDR3 has 14 residues. The germline V gene encodes CDR1 MDHEN and CDR2 SYDVKM. The germline V and J ends were trimmed by 8 bases and 0 bases, with 11 bases remaining between them. This TCR derives from a middle-aged woman with active or convalescent COVID-19. The rearrangement links TRBV28 to TRBJ2-1; possible D gene TRBD2, 5 bases. The source material was peripheral blood. In DNA form, the CDR3 reads TGTGCCAGCGATCGGGGAAGCTCCTACAATGAGCAGTTCTTC. Amino acids: CASDRGSSYNEQFF.